This TCR beta chain stems from a study of cytomegalovirus exposure and HLA in healthy donors. The PCR ran on 60 Vbeta and 13 Jbeta primers. The table came from immunoSEQ multiplex PCR; TCRdb's copy has only in-frame clones and leaves some out. Of approximately 160,000 clones listed, 84% are singletons. Donors counted as nominally healthy when sampled, yet unrecorded immune exposures were likely. General observations from the study: Presence/absence analyses took donor sequencing depth as roughly uniform.

This clone has just a few counts. No antigen is known for it. The CDR3 is 15 amino acids. Deletions cut 0 bases from V and 3 bases from J, with 12 bases between. Germline V gives CDR1 SGHDT, CDR2 YYEEEE. The chain uses TRBV5-6 and TRBJ1-1, with D perhaps matching TRBD1 (5 bases). This clonotype was sampled from a boy between 2 and 10 years old in good health and CMV-seronegative. Sequenced material: PBMCs. The DNA for the CDR3 is TGTGCCAGCAGCTTGGAGACGTGGGGGGACACTGAAGCTTTCTTT. This encodes CASSLETWGDTEAFF.